What follows is one T cell receptor beta chain and its context. This clone was detected only once. This clone's antigen is unknown. Base qualities were left out, and no much larger clone turns up one base away. The data stem from a study of T cells in narcolepsy (dated by TCRdb to the late 2010s). With regard to the full study: Healthy control donors were enrolled in the study alongside patients who had narcolepsy type 1 or type 2 (NT1, NT2). Autoreactive T cells targeting hypocretin neuron self-antigens (hypocretin, TRIB2) were sought in narcolepsy patients, and TCR Vbeta sequencing was used to track clonotypes in blood and CSF. On the study overall, not on this receptor specifically: Patients and controls had comparable numbers of sequenced blood memory CD4+ clonotypes, averaging about 37,000 and 33,000, respectively. According to the report, autoreactive clonotypes were detected serially in the blood of the same patients and of different patients, but not in healthy controls. Some blood memory CD4+ repertoires from patients and controls contained no sequences matching autoreactive T cell clones. In plots comparing CSF and blood CD4+ T cell clonotypes from the same patient, HCRT-specific and TRIB2-specific autoreactive clonotypes were highlighted.

Library prep was done by the immunoSEQ multiplex PCR assay. Here the immuneACCESS table is served through TCRdb, limited to in-frame sequences with V and J called. Missing clones are a known gap in these copies; in checked studies unresolved V genes cover under half, and the rest lacks a known reason. This sample holds 27,000 or so clones; 86% were observed only once. Of the sample, 1.1% is held by the ten largest clones. CDR1 and CDR2, looked up from the germline V gene (reference sequence), are LNHNV and YYDKDF. V is cut by 1 base and J by 0 bases, and the space between the germline ends is 13 bases. Including cysteine and phenylalanine, the CDR3 has 17 amino acids. The retained sequence is limited to the CDR3, 51 bases, with the frame set at the first base. Memory CD4+ T cells were sorted ex vivo from peripheral blood of narcolepsy patients and healthy controls for TCR Vbeta sequencing.

The receptor's source is a human donor with narcolepsy. The sequencing input was CD45RA- memory CD4+ T cells from PBMCs. The cell subset or site label on this specimen signifies: memory T cells sorted ex vivo from peripheral blood. In this chain, TRBV15 is recombined with TRBJ2-1; the D segment could be TRBD2, given 7 matching bases. The CDR3 reads CATSRALAGASYNEQFF. The DNA sequence reads TGTGCCACCAGCAGAGCTTTGGCGGGGGCCTCCTACAATGAGCAGTTCTTC.